The 29 T cell receptor beta chains reported below all come from one sample, sequenced in a study of shared clonotypes between healthy human individuals. The protocol was immunoSEQ multiplex PCR, while the TCRdb copy is restricted to in-frame clones and leaves out a portion. The sample gives around 500,000 clones, about three quarters of which show up once; roughly 13% is in the top ten. Specimen: PBMCs. These receptors all stem from a woman aged 40 to 50 in good health. Some clones in this sample may be carry-over from other donors' samples.

This clone was recorded many times. This chain joins TRBV2 and TRBJ1-4; 9 nucleotides match TRBD1. The V segment lost 5 bases and the J segment 7 bases; nucleotides outside the gene matches: 8. The CDR3 consists of 15 residues. Germline CDR1 is SNHLY and CDR2 is FYNNEI. The CDR3 DNA reads TGTGCCAGCAGTAACCCCGGGACAGGGATTGAAAAACTGTTTTTT. Its translation is CASSNPGTGIEKLFF.

The table lists this clone with a few counts. The CDR3 loop reads CASRLQDYQPQHF. The CDR3 DNA sequence: TGTGCCAGCAGACTACAGGATTATCAGCCCCAGCATTTT. The chain has TRBV28 and TRBJ1-5, with D possibly TRBD1 on 5 matching bases. CDR1 is MDHEN and CDR2 is SYDVKM in the germline V gene. Trimming pared 6 bases from V and 5 bases from J, leaving 11 bases between. The CDR3 covers 13 residues.

This chain joins TRBV7-8 and TRBJ2-1, with 8 nucleotides matching TRBD2. This CDR3 is 15 amino acids long. Germline CDR1 is SGHVS and CDR2 is FQNEAQ. J gave up 4 bases and V 10 bases, and 12 bases lay outside the gene matches. The chain's CDR3 is CATAKTGGVYNEQFF. The CDR3 nucleotides are TGTGCCACCGCAAAAACGGGAGGGGTTTACAATGAGCAGTTCTTC.

The chain combines TRBV6-1 with TRBJ1-2, with D possibly TRBD1 on 5 matching bases. From germline, CDR1 is MNHNS and CDR2 SASEGT. This CDR3 region has 13 residues. The ends were cut back, 7 bases at V and 3 bases at J, with 12 bases in the middle. The chain's CDR3 is CASIPTGHYGYTF. The CDR3 DNA is TGTGCCAGCATTCCTACAGGTCACTATGGCTACACCTTC.

The genes are TRBV28 and TRBJ2-5; 8 bases are a match to TRBD1. The CDR3 covers 14 residues. The germline V gene has CDR1 MDHEN and CDR2 SYDVKM. J was trimmed by 5 bases and V by 3 bases; bases with no gene match: 5. The CDR3 DNA reads as TGTGCCAGCAGTTTCCAGGGGGCGCAGGAGACCCAGTACTTC. Translation: CASSFQGAQETQYF.

This chain uses TRBV28 with TRBJ2-7; D is unclear. V lost 5 bases to trimming and J lost 5 bases, with 16 bases between them. Germline values: CDR1 MDHEN, CDR2 SYDVKM. The CDR3 is 14 amino acids. The CDR3 region has the DNA TGTGCCAGCAGTGACCTTAACACAGAGGACGAGCAGTACTTC. It encodes CASSDLNTEDEQYF.

This clone was seen once. The chain couples TRBV6-1 to TRBJ1-4; unclear D gene. The germline CDR1 and CDR2 sequences are MNHNS and SASEGT. The V gene lost 2 bases and the J gene lost 0 bases, with 7 bases spanning the gap. The CDR3 length is 15 residues. The CDR3 here is CASSEYLTTNEKLFF. The CDR3 DNA reads as TGTGCCAGCAGTGAATATTTAACAACTAATGAAAAACTGTTTTTT.

As for this clone: A single base is all that separates this from a far larger clone, so a read error is likely. V usage is TRBV5-8 and J usage is TRBJ1-5; no firm D call. Germline assignment: CDR1 SGHTS and CDR2 YDEGEE. The CDR3 extends over 15 amino acids. The CDR3 coding sequence is TGTGCCGGCAGCTTGGGTCAGACGCTGAATCAGCCCCAGCATTTT. This translates into CAGSLGQTLNQPQHF.

V usage is TRBV28 and J usage is TRBJ1-5; 7 bases are a match to TRBD1. This CDR3 is 16 amino acids long. Germline lookup yields CDR1 MDHEN and CDR2 SYDVKM. V was pared by 1 base and J by 5 bases, with 8 bases of the junction left unmatched. The CDR3 here is CASSLFEGASYQPQHF. In DNA, the CDR3 is TGTGCCAGCAGTTTATTTGAGGGGGCGAGTTATCAGCCCCAGCATTTT.

The chain has TRBV18 and TRBJ1-3; 7 nucleotides agree with TRBD1. The germline V gene has CDR1 KGHSH and CDR2 LQKENI. The CDR3 loop spans 14 amino acids. V dropped 3 bases and J dropped 1; count of bases not matched to a gene: 0. As DNA, the CDR3 is TGTGCCAGCTCACCGGGACAGTCTGGAAACACCATATATTTT. It codes for CASSPGQSGNTIYF.

The chain has TRBV14 and TRBJ2-3; TRBD2 agrees at 10 bases. This CDR3 contains 18 residues. Germline V lookup: CDR1 SGHDN, CDR2 FVKESK. The trim removed 1 base at V and 0 bases at J, leaving 7 bases unmatched. CDR3 sequence (DNA): TGTGCCAGCAGCCAAGCCCGGACGACTAGCGGGAGCACAGATACGCAGTATTTT. Translated, it gives CASSQARTTSGSTDTQYF.

This chain joins TRBV7-9 and TRBJ2-7, with 9 bases identical to TRBD2. This CDR3 is 15 amino acids long. J was trimmed by 2 bases and V by 5 bases; bases with no gene match: 7. The germline V gene encodes CDR1 SEHNR and CDR2 FQNEAQ (reference sequence). The CDR3: CASSPGLAPPYEQYF. CDR3 nucleotides: TGTGCCAGCAGCCCAGGACTAGCGCCGCCCTACGAGCAGTACTTC.

In this sample, this clone turned up once. CDR3 loop: CASSVESRVGGYTF. CDR3 DNA: TGTGCCAGCAGCGTAGAGAGCAGGGTGGGTGGCTACACCTTC. The V call is TRBV9, the J call TRBJ1-2, with D tentatively TRBD1 (5 bases). The CDR3 totals 14 residues. Trimming stripped 0 bases from V and 7 bases from J, with 13 bases between. Germline V gene data show CDR1 as SGDLS and CDR2 as YYNGEE.

The chain combines TRBV28 with TRBJ2-1; 9 positions agree with TRBD1. The CDR3 is 15 amino acids. Germline V gives CDR1 MDHEN, CDR2 SYDVKM. The J segment lost 5 bases and the V segment lost 5 bases, leaving 7 bases of the junction unmatched. As DNA, the CDR3 is TGTGCCAGCAGTCGGGACAGGGAAGTGAACAATGAGCAGTTCTTC. Amino acid sequence: CASSRDREVNNEQFF.

This clone was seen just once. This may come from a read error, since a much larger clone is one base off. Other DNA sequences in this sample translate to the same CDR3. The DNA of the CDR3 is TGCGCCAGCAGCCAGAGGGGATTAGCGGCATTAGCCAAAAACATTCAGTACTTC. Translated: CASSQRGLAALAKNIQYF. The V gene is TRBV4-1, the J gene TRBJ2-4, with D maybe TRBD2 (6 bases). This CDR3 has 18 amino acids. Germline V lookup: CDR1 MGHRA, CDR2 YSYEKL. Trimming pared 3 bases from V and 0 bases from J, leaving 18 bases between.

The V gene is TRBV20-1, the J gene TRBJ1-2, with 9 bases identical to TRBD1. Germline CDR1 DFQATT, CDR2 SNEGSKA (reference sequence). CDR3 length equals 11 residues. V gave up 4 bases and J gave up 7 bases; unmatched junction bases: 1. CDR3 coding DNA: TGCAGTGCTACGACAGGGGGTGGCTACACCTTC. It yields the protein CSATTGGGYTF.

This chain joins TRBV6-1 and TRBJ1-3; D gene uncertain. In germline, CDR1 is MNHNS, CDR2 SASEGT. The V and J ends lost 2 bases and 3 bases respectively, with 11 bases between them. This CDR3 spans 15 amino acids. Here the CDR3 reads CASSEFFLLGNTIYF. CDR3 in DNA: TGTGCCAGCAGTGAATTTTTTTTGCTTGGAAACACCATATATTTT.

The chain couples TRBV9 to TRBJ2-7, with 7 bases fitting TRBD1. Germline-derived CDR1 and CDR2 are SGDLS and YYNGEE. The length of the CDR3 is 15 residues. V shed 0 bases, J shed 5 bases, and the junction held 8 bases outside the gene matches. CDR3: CASSVEARGSDEQYF. The CDR3 DNA reads as TGTGCCAGCAGCGTAGAGGCCAGGGGGTCCGACGAGCAGTACTTC. Full variable domain (missing parts from reference TRBV9 and TRBJ2-7): DSGVTQTPKHLITATGQRVTLRCSPRSGDLSVYWYQQSLDQGLQFLIQYYNGEERAKGNILERFSAQQFPDLHSELNLSSLELGDSALYFCASSVEARGSDEQYFGPGTRLTVT.

In its sample, this clone was seen a few times. Here the CDR3 DNA reads TGTGCCAGCAGGGTCAGGGAGACCTACGAGCAGTACTTC. It encodes CASRVRETYEQYF. The chain has TRBV2 and TRBJ2-7; D possibly uses TRBD1 or TRBD2 (5 bases each). V lost 6 bases and J lost 2, with 11 bases in between. CDR3 length: 13 residues. Germline loops: CDR1 SNHLY, CDR2 FYNNEI.

As to this clone: A read error is the likely source, as a far larger clone sits one nucleotide away. The sample contains more than one DNA sequence encoding this CDR3. This chain links TRBV6-6 with TRBJ2-2; D might be TRBD1 or TRBD2, each matching 5 bases. V was trimmed by 6 bases and J by 4 bases, leaving 15 bases between them. The CDR3 has 15 residues. CDR1 and CDR2 (germline): MNHNY, SVGAGI (reference sequence). The CDR3 loop reads CASSYGDDPTGELFF. CDR3 bases: TGTGCCAGCAGCTACGGGGACGACCCCACCGGGGAGCTGTTTTTT.

This clone appeared a single time. This chain connects TRBV5-8 to TRBJ2-6, with D perhaps assigned TRBD1 or TRBD2 (5 bases each). Per germline, CDR1 SGHTS and CDR2 YDEGEE. This CDR3 spans 16 amino acids. V lost 1 base and J 1 base, leaving 9 bases between the germline ends. CDR3 residues: CASSLFGGSGANVLTF. The CDR3 nucleotides are TGTGCCAGCAGCTTGTTTGGGGGATCTGGGGCCAACGTCCTGACTTTC.

The chain links TRBV14 to TRBJ1-1, with 8 nucleotides matching TRBD1. This CDR3 is 13 amino acids long. Looked up from germline, CDR1 is SGHDN and CDR2 is FVKESK. The V segment lost 0 bases and the J segment 12 bases; nucleotides outside the gene matches: 6. CDR3 loop: CASSQEGQAPPFF. CDR3 coding DNA: TGTGCCAGCAGCCAAGAGGGACAGGCCCCCCCTTTCTTT. Based on the CDR3 plus reference TRBV14 and TRBJ1-1, the full variable domain is EAGVTQFPSHSVIEKGQTVTLRCDPISGHDNLYWYRRVMGKEIKFLLHFVKESKQDESGMPNNRFLAERTGGTYSTLKVQPAELEDSGVYFCASSQEGQAPPFFGQGTRLTVV.

This clone was counted once. The chain employs TRBV25-1 and TRBJ1-6; 7 bases fit TRBD1. V gave up 3 bases and J gave up 7 bases; unmatched junction bases: 6. The CDR3 extends over 15 amino acids. Germline V gene lookup returns CDR1 MGHDK and CDR2 SYGVNS. CDR3 sequence reads: CASSDPARGNSPLHF. Written as DNA, the CDR3 is TGTGCCAGCAGTGATCCCGCCAGGGGGAATTCACCCCTCCACTTT.

CDR3 amino acids: CASSLREDSYEQYF. The CDR3 DNA reads as TGTGCCAGCAGTCTGCGGGAGGACTCCTACGAGCAGTACTTC. V is TRBV6-1 and J is TRBJ2-7; 8 positions agree with TRBD2. V trimming: 5 bases; J trimming: 0 bases; junction bases outside the gene matches: 3. The V gene's germline CDR1 is MNHNS and CDR2 SASEGT. This CDR3 has 14 amino acids.

The rearrangement links TRBV29-1 to TRBJ2-7; tentatively, D is TRBD2 (5 bases). V lost 1 base, J lost 3 bases, and 7 bases lay in between. The CDR3 is 12 amino acids. Germline V lookup: CDR1 SQVTM, CDR2 ANQGSEA. In DNA form, the CDR3 reads TGCAGCGTTGAAGTTGGAGGCTACGAGCAGTACTTC. This gives the protein CSVEVGGYEQYF.

This clone was seen a handful of times. The chain is built from TRBV28 and TRBJ1-5; the match to TRBD1 covers 8 bases. The CDR3 consists of 13 residues. Germline V gives CDR1 MDHEN, CDR2 SYDVKM. V dropped 7 bases and J dropped 7; count of bases not matched to a gene: 6. The CDR3 loop reads CASIQGAGQPQHF. DNA of the CDR3: TGTGCCAGCATTCAGGGGGCCGGGCAGCCCCAGCATTTT.

Only one count was recorded for this clone. The DNA for the CDR3 is TGTGCCAGCAGCTTAGATGGTCTTAATCAGCCCCAGCATTTT. It is translated as CASSLDGLNQPQHF. J is TRBJ1-5 and V is TRBV7-8; D gene unclear. Trimming stripped 1 base from V and 4 bases from J, with 8 bases between. The CDR3 length is 14 residues. Germline CDR1 is SGHVS and CDR2 is FQNEAQ. The variable domain in full, with the rest retrieved from reference TRBV7-8 and TRBJ1-5, is GAGVSQSPRYKVAKRGQDVALRCDPISGHVSLFWYQQALGQGPEFLTYFQNEAQLDKSGLPSDRFFAERPEGSVSTLKIQRTQQEDSAVYLCASSLDGLNQPQHFGDGTRLSIL.

The sample holds a few counts of this clone. This sample also contains other DNA sequences that code for the same CDR3. The rearrangement joins TRBV7-2 to TRBJ2-1; the D gene is possibly TRBD2 (5 bases). From germline, CDR1 is SGHTA and CDR2 FQGNSA. V gave up 1 base and J gave up 9 bases, with 7 bases separating them. The CDR3 runs to 12 residues. The CDR3 sequence: CASSLGRGEQFF. For the CDR3, the DNA is TGTGCCAGCAGCTTAGGACGGGGTGAGCAGTTCTTC.

Written as DNA, the CDR3 is TGTGCCAGCGGGAATTACAATGAGCAGTTCTTC. Protein sequence: CASGNYNEQFF. The V call is TRBV6-4, the J call TRBJ2-1, with D hard to call. Deletions cut 8 bases from V and 4 bases from J, with 6 bases between. The CDR3 extends over 11 amino acids. CDR1 and CDR2 (germline): MRHNA, SNTAGT.